Shown below are 21 T cell receptor beta chains from a single sample sequenced in a study of molecular identifiers for immune sequencing clone quantification (dated by TCRdb to 2017 to 2018). The method was PCR. Sequenced on an Illumina HiSeq 4000. The public reads were reanalyzed by TCRdb: fastp trimming at Q25, MiXCR alignment, in-frame beta chains only. Every entry covers one CDR3 protein and lists the most common genes and DNA from its rows. This sample lists 350,000 or so distinct CDR3 sequences; about a fifth were detected once. The ten largest account for 0.81% of the sample. Material: naive CD8+ T cells from blood, with Jurkat cell RNA spiked in. Interpreted using the paper, the cell subset or site label stands for: FACS-sorted CD8+CD4-CCR7+CD45RA+ naive T cells. The receptors were gathered from a human donor in good health. Some libraries in this study had Jurkat cell RNA spiked in.

In regard to this clonotype: A single base separates this from a much larger clone, so it may be a read error. The chain is built from TRBV6-5 and TRBJ2-7; no clear D. Germline V gives CDR1 MNHEY, CDR2 SVGAGI. CDR3 length equals 14 residues. The CDR3 region is CAGSYVAGSYEQYF. DNA for the CDR3: TGTGCCGGCAGTTACGTGGCAGGTAGCTACGAGCAGTACTTC.

This clonotype was detected many times. The chain combines TRBV5-1 with TRBJ2-7; D possibly matches TRBD1 or TRBD2 (5 bases each). Germline V CDR1 and CDR2: SGHRS, YFSETQ. This CDR3 spans 13 amino acids. V was cut by 8 bases and J by 5 bases, with 17 bases left in between. For the CDR3, the DNA is TGCGCCAGGGGCTCGGGACGGCAAGACGAGCAGTACTTC. Its protein is CARGSGRQDEQYF.

A remark on this clonotype: This may stem from a read error, because a much larger clone lies one nucleotide away. The chain uses TRBV7-6 and TRBJ2-7; D gene unclear. The CDR3 consists of 14 residues. The germline V gene has CDR1 SGHVS and CDR2 FNYEAQ. Trimming removed 4 bases from V and 4 bases from J, with 14 bases in between. CDR3 region: CASSSGPGGYEQYF. CDR3 DNA: TGTGCCAGCAGCTCCGGTCCCGGTGGGTACGAGCAGTACTTC.

This clonotype was seen at least ten times. The chain links TRBV29-1 to TRBJ1-1, with unresolved D. The CDR3 length is 12 residues. Germline CDR1 and CDR2: SQVTM and ANQGSEA. Trimming left V 7 bases short and J 5 bases short, with 14 bases between. The DNA for the CDR3 is TGCAGCGCCGAAGATGCGGGAACTGAAGCTTTCTTT. Encoded protein: CSAEDAGTEAFF. Together with reference TRBV29-1 and TRBJ1-1, the CDR3 gives the full variable domain: SAVISQKPSRDICQRGTSLTIQCQVDSQVTMMFWYRQQPGQSLTLIATANQGSEATYESGFVIDKFPISRPNLTFSTLTVSNMSPEDSSIYLCSAEDAGTEAFFGQGTRLTVV.

The chain links TRBV24-1 to TRBJ2-1, with D perhaps assigned TRBD1 or TRBD2 (5 bases each). Looked up from germline, CDR1 is KGHDR and CDR2 is SFDVKD. The CDR3 runs 11 residues. Trimming took 9 bases from V and 7 from J, leaving 9 bases between them. The CDR3 loop is CATGTRNEQFF. CDR3 bases: TGTGCCACCGGGACCCGAAATGAGCAGTTCTTC.

A note on this clonotype: Germline and junction disagree at one end, which may indicate a read error. The V and J genes are TRBV27 and TRBJ2-1; tentatively, D is TRBD1 or TRBD2 (6 bases each). CDR1 is MNHEY and CDR2 is SMNVEV in the germline V gene (reference sequence). This CDR3 region has 14 residues. The CDR3 sequence: CASIQGGPYGEQSF. In DNA, the CDR3 is TGTGCCAGCATTCAAGGGGGGCCGTATGGTGAGCAGTCCTTC.

This clonotype came up many times. The chain combines TRBV28 with TRBJ2-7; D not certain. Trimming removed 8 bases from V and 0 bases from J, with 14 bases in between. The CDR3 runs to 14 residues. The germline gives CDR1 MDHEN, CDR2 SYDVKM. CDR3: CASGTVLTSYEQYF. The CDR3, as DNA: TGTGCCAGCGGTACAGTCCTCACCTCCTACGAGCAGTACTTC.

Many counts were recorded for this clonotype. The V and J genes are TRBV4-3 and TRBJ2-7; D may be TRBD1 (5 bases). Between the trimmed V and J ends, which lost 0 bases and 2 bases, there was a span of 11 bases. This CDR3 has 15 residues. The V gene's germline CDR1 is LGHNA and CDR2 YSLEER. Here the CDR3 DNA reads TGCGCCAGCAGCCAAGAAGTGGGGCCCACCTACGAGCAGTACTTC. Protein product: CASSQEVGPTYEQYF.

Comment on this clonotype: One base away lies a much larger clone, so this may be a sequencing read error. J is TRBJ2-3 and V is TRBV12-3 or TRBV12-4; 9 bases are a match to TRBD1. CDR3 size: 17 residues. V shed 5 bases, J shed 5 bases, and the junction held 14 bases outside the gene matches. The CDR3 protein is CASSPIIAGQGVDTQYF. The CDR3, as DNA: TGTGCCAGCAGTCCAATAATCGCGGGACAGGGTGTAGATACGCAGTATTTT.

Many counts were recorded for this clonotype. The rearrangement links TRBV7-2 to TRBJ2-7, with 10 bases matching TRBD1. CDR1 is SGHTA and CDR2 is FQGNSA in the germline V gene. The CDR3 covers 16 residues. After removal of 3 bases from V and 0 bases from J, the junction contained 5 bases not matched to a gene. CDR3 in amino acids: CASSLTGGDSSYEQYF. CDR3 sequence (DNA): TGTGCCAGCAGCTTGACAGGGGGCGACAGCTCCTACGAGCAGTACTTC.

In its sample, this clonotype was seen a few times. The chain combines TRBV28 with TRBJ1-2; 10 positions match TRBD1. V was clipped by 2 bases and J by 7 bases; unmatched bases: 7. Germline values: CDR1 MDHEN, CDR2 SYDVKM. The CDR3 sequence is 15 residues long. CDR3 in amino acids: CASSLRDRGRIGYTF. The CDR3 region has the DNA TGTGCCAGCAGTTTACGAGACAGGGGGCGAATTGGCTACACCTTC.

This clonotype was recorded many times. This sequence joins TRBV27 and TRBJ2-5; 14 bases agree with TRBD2. Germline CDR1 MNHEY, CDR2 SMNVEV (reference sequence). Trimming at V came to 4 bases and at J to 2 bases, leaving 12 bases not matched to a gene. The length of the CDR3 is 19 residues. CDR3 loop: CASSYRRLAGGPVQETQYF. CDR3 in DNA: TGTGCCAGCAGTTATAGGAGACTAGCGGGAGGGCCGGTACAAGAGACCCAGTACTTC.

This clonotype was counted at least ten times. The chain combines TRBV30 with TRBJ2-3; weak D call: TRBD2 (5 bases). Per germline, CDR1 GTSNPN and CDR2 SVGIG (reference sequence). This CDR3 comprises 12 residues. The germline V and J ends were trimmed by 3 bases and 8 bases, with 12 bases remaining between them. The chain's CDR3 is CAWSYGESTQYF. For the CDR3, the DNA is TGTGCCTGGAGCTATGGGGAGTCTACGCAGTATTTT.

This clonotype was recorded at least ten times. The chain has TRBV7-9 and TRBJ2-3; D is uncertain. The V and J ends lost 10 bases and 7 bases respectively, with 9 bases between them. The CDR3 totals 10 residues. CDR1 SEHNR and CDR2 FQNEAQ come from the germline V gene (reference sequence). The CDR3 DNA is TGTGCCACGGCGACGAATACGCAGTATTTT. The encoded protein is CATATNTQYF.

This clonotype has a count of ten or more. The chain is built from TRBV7-9 and TRBJ2-7; 9 bases are a match to TRBD2. V was pared by 3 bases and J by 4 bases, with 4 bases of the junction left unmatched. This CDR3 has 14 residues. The germline gives CDR1 SEHNR, CDR2 FQNEAQ (reference sequence). The CDR3: CASSFSGSRYEQYF. For the CDR3, the DNA is TGTGCCAGCAGCTTTAGCGGGAGTAGGTACGAGCAGTACTTC.

This clonotype turned up a few times. Compared with germline, one end of the junction differs, possibly owing to a read error. The chain carries TRBV6-5 and TRBJ2-3, with 10 bases that match TRBD2. The CDR3 sequence is 15 residues long. The germline gives CDR1 MNHEY, CDR2 SVGAGI. The CDR3 DNA reads as TGTGCCAGCAGTTTAGCGGGAGGACTCTTTAATACGCGGTATTTT. Its protein is CASSLAGGLFNTRYF.

On this clonotype itself: This may come from a read error, since a much larger clone is one base off. V gene TRBV12-3 or TRBV12-4 combines with J gene TRBJ2-7, with TRBD2 identical over 8 bases. The CDR3 is 16 amino acids. The J segment lost 0 bases and the V segment lost 8 bases, leaving 12 bases of the junction unmatched. This CDR3 is CASGSGGGGYSYEQYF. The CDR3, as DNA: TGTGCCAGCGGTTCAGGAGGCGGGGGGTACTCCTACGAGCAGTACTTC.

Only a few counts were recorded for this clonotype. This chain joins TRBV7-2 and TRBJ1-2; D ambiguous. Trimming shortened V by 5 bases and J by 7 bases, and 26 bases separated the two germline ends. Germline lookup yields CDR1 SGHTA and CDR2 FQGNSA. This CDR3 has 17 residues. The CDR3 sequence is CASSPSLWVEGETGYTF. CDR3 nucleotides: TGTGCCAGCAGCCCTAGCTTGTGGGTGGAAGGAGAGACTGGCTACACCTTC.

This clonotype was seen ten or more times. The chain links TRBV6-5 to TRBJ2-7, with 8 bases matching TRBD1. CDR1 and CDR2 from the germline V gene are MNHEY and SVGAGI. CDR3 size: 13 residues. The V gene end was trimmed by 5 bases and the J gene end by 6 bases; junction bases not matched to a gene: 6. CDR3 sequence reads: CASSQGAGVEQYF. CDR3 sequence (DNA): TGTGCCAGCAGTCAGGGGGCAGGGGTCGAGCAGTACTTC.

This clonotype came up many times. The genes are TRBV5-1 and TRBJ2-5; 7 positions match TRBD2. V lost 0 bases and J lost 4; bases outside the gene matches: 9. CDR3 length: 16 residues. The germline V gene encodes CDR1 SGHRS and CDR2 YFSETQ. CDR3 nucleotide sequence: TGCGCCAGCAGCTTGGGGCAGACGGGAGGAGGAGAGACCCAGTACTTC. Translation gives CASSLGQTGGGETQYF.

This sequence joins TRBV14 and TRBJ1-2; D may be TRBD1 (5 bases). This CDR3 has 14 amino acids. CDR1 and CDR2 from the germline V gene are SGHDN and FVKESK. V dropped 0 bases and J dropped 4 bases, with 9 bases sitting between them. CDR3 region: CASSQEGAIYGYTF. DNA for the CDR3: TGTGCCAGCAGCCAAGAAGGGGCTATCTATGGCTACACCTTC.